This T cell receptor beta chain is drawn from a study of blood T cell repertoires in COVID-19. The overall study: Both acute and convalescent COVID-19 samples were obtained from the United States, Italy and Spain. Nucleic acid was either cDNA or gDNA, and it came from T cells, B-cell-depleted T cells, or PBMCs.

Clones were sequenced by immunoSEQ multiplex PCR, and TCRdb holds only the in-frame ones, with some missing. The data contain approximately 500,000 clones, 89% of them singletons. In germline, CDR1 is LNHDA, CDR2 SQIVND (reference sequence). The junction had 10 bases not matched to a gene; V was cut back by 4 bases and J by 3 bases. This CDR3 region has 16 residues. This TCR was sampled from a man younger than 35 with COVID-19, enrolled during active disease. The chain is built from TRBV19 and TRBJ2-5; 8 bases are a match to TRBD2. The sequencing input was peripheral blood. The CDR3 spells CASSSPQTSGKETQYF. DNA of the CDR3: TGTGCCAGTAGTAGCCCCCAAACTAGCGGAAAAGAGACCCAGTACTTC.